This passage covers 14 T cell receptor beta chains from one sample sequenced in a study of T-cell memory formation after mild COVID-19. A single record per CDR3 protein comes from TCRdb applying MiXCR to the 5' RACE reads. Of some 450,000 distinct CDR3 sequences listed, more than 15% are singletons. Sequences were obtained from PBMCs or a T cell subset sorted from them (not recorded which). The receptors stem from a young man who had mild COVID-19 (a few samples of this study predate the infection). Cell type and time point are not known.

This clonotype was counted ten times or more. V gene TRBV2 combines with J gene TRBJ2-1, with 11 bases matching TRBD2. The junction had 16 bases not matched to a gene; V was cut back by 8 bases and J by 7 bases. There are 17 residues in the CDR3. From germline, CDR1 is SNHLY and CDR2 FYNNEI. The DNA for the CDR3 is TGTGCCAGCGGCACTCCCGAACTAGCGGGGGAAGAGAATGAGCAGTTCTTC. The encoded protein is CASGTPELAGEENEQFF.

This clonotype was counted between two and nine times. The V call is TRBV6-2 or TRBV6-3, the J call TRBJ2-6; TRBD1 aligns across 9 bases. After removal of 5 bases from V and 4 bases from J, the junction contained 6 bases not matched to a gene. Germline CDR1 and CDR2: MNHEY and SVGEGT. CDR3 length equals 16 residues. CDR3 residues: CASSEQGAQGANVLTF. CDR3 sequence (DNA): TGTGCCAGCAGTGAACAGGGGGCGCAAGGGGCCAACGTCCTGACTTTC.

V and J are TRBV6-6 and TRBJ1-2; no firm D call. CDR3 length equals 13 residues. Germline V CDR1 and CDR2: MNHNY, SVGAGI (reference sequence). Trimming cost V 5 bases and J 5 bases, with 12 bases left between them. Here the CDR3 reads CASSPETSYGYTF. CDR3 sequence (DNA): TGTGCCAGCAGTCCGGAAACAAGTTATGGCTACACCTTC.

This clonotype was counted ten times or more. The chain uses TRBV9 and TRBJ1-4; TRBD1 matches 7 bases. V lost 4 bases, J lost 4 bases, and 7 bases stayed unmatched. The CDR3 consists of 15 residues. Per germline, CDR1 SGDLS and CDR2 YYNGEE. The CDR3 reads CASSPRGRDNEKLFF. Here the CDR3 DNA reads TGTGCCAGCAGCCCCAGGGGGAGGGATAATGAAAAACTGTTTTTT. The full variable domain, with the rest looked up from reference TRBV9 and TRBJ1-4, is DSGVTQTPKHLITATGQRVTLRCSPRSGDLSVYWYQQSLDQGLQFLIQYYNGEERAKGNILERFSAQQFPDLHSELNLSSLELGDSALYFCASSPRGRDNEKLFFGSGTQLSVL.

This clonotype was observed a few times. V and J are TRBV12-3 or TRBV12-4 and TRBJ2-1, with a weak D call TRBD2 (6 bases). V lost 2 bases and J lost 5, with 19 bases in between. There are 17 residues in the CDR3. Here the CDR3 DNA reads TGTGCCAGCAGTTTACCGGGGGACTCAGCAATTCACAATGAGCAGTTCTTC. It is translated as CASSLPGDSAIHNEQFF.

This clonotype was counted a few times. The chain has TRBV7-9 and TRBJ2-3; D is uncertain. V lost 0 bases, J lost 3 bases, and 7 bases lay in between. CDR3 length: 14 residues. Germline CDR1 and CDR2: SEHNR and FQNEAQ (reference sequence). CDR3 protein: CASSLAAVTDTQYF. The CDR3 region has the DNA TGTGCCAGCAGCTTAGCTGCAGTGACAGATACGCAGTATTTT.

This clonotype was detected only a few times. The rearrangement uses TRBV6-5 and TRBJ2-3; D possibly corresponds to TRBD1 (5 bases). Between the trimmed V and J ends, which lost 2 bases and 1 base, there was a span of 13 bases. The CDR3 is 16 residues long. Germline values: CDR1 MNHEY, CDR2 SVGAGI. The CDR3, as DNA: TGTGCCAGCAGTTACGGGCAGGGCCAAGGCACAGATACGCAGTATTTT. Translating gives CASSYGQGQGTDTQYF.

This clonotype was seen a handful of times. The chain has TRBV29-1 and TRBJ2-7; 7 nucleotides line up with TRBD1. CDR3 length: 12 residues. The germline V gene has CDR1 SQVTM and CDR2 ANQGSEA. V trimming: 7 bases; J trimming: 3 bases; junction bases outside the gene matches: 6. The CDR3 spells CSASGTDYEQYF. The CDR3 DNA reads as TGCAGCGCCTCTGGGACAGACTACGAGCAGTACTTC.

This clonotype is a singleton in its sample. The chain combines TRBV12-3 or TRBV12-4 with TRBJ2-1; D tentatively fits TRBD1 or TRBD2 (6 bases each). V was clipped by 8 bases and J by 7 bases, with 12 bases between them. The CDR3 covers 12 residues. CDR3 DNA: TGTGCCAGCGGAAGGGGGGATAATGAGCAGTTCTTC. It encodes CASGRGDNEQFF.

J is TRBJ1-6 and V is TRBV10-3; a weak D match, TRBD1 (5 bases). V lost 4 bases and J lost 7, with 8 bases in between. CDR3 length: 13 residues. Germline V gene data show CDR1 as ENHRY and CDR2 as SYGVKD. The DNA for the CDR3 is TGTGCCATCAGTGTGCAGGGAAATTCACCCCTCCACTTT. Residues: CAISVQGNSPLHF.

The J gene is TRBJ1-1, the V gene TRBV29-1, with D perhaps matching TRBD1 (5 bases). V gave up 7 bases and J gave up 3 bases, with 15 bases separating them. The CDR3 covers 13 residues. Germline V gene lookup returns CDR1 SQVTM and CDR2 ANQGSEA. Here the CDR3 DNA reads TGCAGCGACGCAGGGCGTGAGGACACTGAAGCTTTCTTT. Amino acids: CSDAGREDTEAFF.

The V and J genes are TRBV28 and TRBJ2-2; weak D call: TRBD2 (6 bases). CDR1 MDHEN and CDR2 SYDVKM come from the germline V gene. The CDR3 extends over 15 amino acids. V was cut by 2 bases and J by 6 bases, with 13 bases left in between. The DNA of the CDR3 is TGTGCCAGCAGTTTACATATCGGGGGTGCCGGGGAGCTGTTTTTT. This sequence encodes CASSLHIGGAGELFF.

This clonotype was detected a few times. The chain is built from TRBV7-6 and TRBJ1-2, with 9 bases that match TRBD1. Germline assignment: CDR1 SGHVS and CDR2 FNYEAQ. CDR3 length equals 14 residues. V shed 4 bases and J 5 bases; nucleotides not matched to a gene: 5. CDR3 protein: CASSSGDRVYGYTF. In nucleotides, the CDR3 is TGTGCCAGCAGCTCCGGGGACAGGGTGTATGGCTACACCTTC.

This clonotype came up a few times. J is TRBJ2-5 and V is TRBV5-4, with 7 positions matching TRBD1. This CDR3 has 16 residues. Germline V lookup: CDR1 SGHNT, CDR2 YYREEE (reference sequence). The junction had 14 bases not matched to a gene; V was cut back by 4 bases and J by 5 bases. The CDR3 sequence: CASSDAPGTVQETQYF. CDR3 nucleotides: TGTGCCAGCAGCGACGCACCCGGGACAGTACAGGAGACCCAGTACTTC.